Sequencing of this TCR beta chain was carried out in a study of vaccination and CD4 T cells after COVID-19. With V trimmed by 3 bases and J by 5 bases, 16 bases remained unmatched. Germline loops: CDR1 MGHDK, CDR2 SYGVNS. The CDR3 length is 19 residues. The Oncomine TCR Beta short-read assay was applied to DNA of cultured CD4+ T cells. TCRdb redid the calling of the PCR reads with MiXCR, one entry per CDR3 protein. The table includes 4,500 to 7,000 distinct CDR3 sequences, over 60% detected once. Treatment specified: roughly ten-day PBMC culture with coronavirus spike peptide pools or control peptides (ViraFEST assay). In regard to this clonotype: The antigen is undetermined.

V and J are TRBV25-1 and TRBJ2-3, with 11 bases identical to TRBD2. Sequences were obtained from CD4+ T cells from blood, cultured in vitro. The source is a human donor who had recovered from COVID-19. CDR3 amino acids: CASSDHSEGTSGSRDTQYF. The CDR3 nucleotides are TGTGCCAGCAGTGACCACTCGGAGGGGACTAGCGGATCGAGAGATACGCAGTATTTT. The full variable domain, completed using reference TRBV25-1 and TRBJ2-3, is EADIYQTPRYLVIGTGKKITLECSQTMGHDKMYWYQQDPGMELHLIHYSYGVNSTEKGDLSSESTVSRIRTEHFPLTLESARPSHTSQYLCASSDHSEGTSGSRDTQYFGPGTRLTVL.